This TCR beta chain was captured by sequencing in a study of T cell responses to AZD1222 COVID-19 vaccine. With respect to this clone: The target antigen is unknown.

Trimming took 1 base from V and 7 from J, leaving 7 bases between them. CDR1 and CDR2 (germline): SEHNR, FQNEAQ (reference sequence). This CDR3 has 12 amino acids. The data were produced by immunoSEQ multiplex PCR, yet TCRdb's version contains in-frame clones alone and is incomplete. In the table there are under 150,000 clones, roughly 82% of which are singletons. The study's findings and limits: The peak T cell response came first, and repertoires were sampled only after it. Donors were largely white British and mainly female; clonal diversity was possibly underestimated. CD4 TCRs linked to vaccination spanned spike, dominating at 160-218 and 743-854. Per reports, nearly half of all spike-specific TCRs target regions that are unmutated in variants.

The source material was peripheral blood, sampled 28 days after the second AZD1222 dose. The V gene is TRBV7-9, the J gene TRBJ1-2; no reliable D call. The sequence was obtained from an adult who received the AZD1222 COVID-19 vaccine. The CDR3 sequence is CASSLDLFGYTF. The CDR3 region has the DNA TGTGCCAGCAGCTTAGATTTGTTTGGCTACACCTTC.